This T cell receptor (beta chain) was sequenced for a study of blood T cell repertoires in COVID-19. Study-wide context: The United States, Italy and Spain were the sources of the acute and convalescent COVID-19 samples. The analysed material was cDNA or gDNA that came from T cells, B-cell-depleted T cells, or PBMCs.

Authors' methods: Estimated nucleated cell counts came from reference gene primer amplification. Sequencing was performed with immunoSEQ multiplex PCR; in TCRdb, only in-frame clones are kept and a portion is missing. V, J and clone size derive from that table, while D and trimming were established from the DNA sequence. The sample lists around 99,000 clones; around nine tenths were seen once. CDR1 is MNHEY and CDR2 is SVGAGI in the germline V gene. CDR3 length: 15 amino acids. Trimming at V came to 0 bases and at J to 4 bases, leaving 3 bases not matched to a gene. Specimen: peripheral blood. This rearrangement joins TRBV6-5 to TRBJ2-1; 7 nucleotides align to TRBD2. The clonotype originates from a woman in her twenties or thirties with acute or convalescent COVID-19. The CDR3 loop reads CASSYSGLPYNEQFF. DNA of the CDR3: TGTGCCAGCAGTTACTCGGGACTACCATACAATGAGCAGTTCTTC.